The clone carrying this T cell receptor beta chain was counted between two and nine times. The antigen remains unidentified. These data are taken from a study of Ad26.COV2.S vaccination and SARS-CoV-2 variants. General study findings and limits: The placebo group had lower spike-specific TCR breadth than the vaccine recipients did.

Repertoires were generated with immunoSEQ multiplex PCR, while TCRdb's copy carries only in-frame clones and drops some. The repertoire holds approximately 480,000 clones, with around 85% as singletons. Documented treatment: roughly 18 received Ad26.COV2.S at low or high dose, single or two shots; five or six received placebo; per-sample allocation not given. Repertoires come from day 63 after the first vaccine or placebo injection. The germline gives CDR1 LGHDT, CDR2 YNNKEL (reference sequence). V lost 2 bases and J lost 7, with 9 bases in between. CDR3 length: 14 amino acids. The starting material was peripheral blood, obtained in a trial of Ad26.COV2.S vaccine versus placebo. The TCR comes from a person aged 18-60 years who received the Ad26.COV2.S COVID-19 vaccine or a placebo. The gene calls are TRBV3-1 (or the pseudogene TRBV3-2) and TRBJ1-6; no reliable D call. The CDR3 DNA reads TGTGCCAGCAGCCAACTAACAGCCAATTCACCCCTCCACTTT. This codes for CASSQLTANSPLHF.